These 8 T cell receptor beta chains share one sample of origin, sequenced in a study of T cells in tuberculosis. The repertoire was sequenced with immunoSEQ multiplex PCR; TCRdb's copy has only in-frame clones and lacks some. Among 50,000 or so clones, roughly 86% were seen once, and the ten largest hold about a fifth. Thawed, overnight-rested PBMC were stained with GMM-loaded CD1B tetramer, viability dye and anti-CD3, then sorted. CD1B tetramers were loaded with Rhodococcus equi-derived C32 glucose monomycolate. The specimen sequenced was CD1b-GMM tetramer-negative cells sorted from PBMCs. The receptor source for this set is an adult woman with latent tuberculosis.

V is TRBV6-5 and J is TRBJ2-1; D perhaps matches TRBD2 (5 bases). V shed 1 base and J shed 8 bases, with 12 bases lying between them. The CDR3 is made up of 14 amino acids. The V gene's germline CDR1 is MNHEY and CDR2 SVGAGI. CDR3 DNA sequence: TGTGCCAGCAGTTACTTAGAGGGCCTAGATGAGCAGTTCTTC. It specifies CASSYLEGLDEQFF.

The chain recombines TRBV4-3 with TRBJ2-7; 7 bases are shared with TRBD1. Trimming removed 0 bases from V and 3 bases from J; junction bases left unmatched: 8. Germline assignment: CDR1 LGHNA and CDR2 YSLEER. This CDR3 has 16 residues. As DNA, the CDR3 is TGCGCCAGCAGCCAAGATTCAGGCCAGGGGGACTACGAGCAGTACTTC. It translates to CASSQDSGQGDYEQYF.

This chain joins TRBV7-9 and TRBJ2-5, with TRBD2 as a possible D gene (6 bases). The DNA end is more similar to TRBJ2-7, so the J call may be wrong. Per germline, CDR1 SEHNR and CDR2 FQNEAQ (reference sequence). The length of the CDR3 is 15 residues. The CDR3 DNA sequence: TGTGCCAGCAGCACCTCGGGGGTGCTAAACTACGAGCAGTACTTC. Translation: CASSTSGVLNYEQYF.

The V gene is TRBV27, the J gene TRBJ2-1, with D uncertain. V shed 0 bases and J shed 5 bases, with 8 bases lying between them. The length of the CDR3 is 14 residues. From germline, CDR1 is MNHEY and CDR2 SMNVEV (reference sequence). CDR3 bases: TGTGCCAGCAGTTTATCGATCCCTAACAATGAGCAGTTCTTC. This translates into CASSLSIPNNEQFF.

This chain uses TRBV11-2 with TRBJ2-5; tentatively, D is TRBD1 (6 bases). The V gene's germline CDR1 is SGHAT and CDR2 FQNNGV. The CDR3 is 16 residues long. V lost 6 bases, J lost 0 bases, and 17 bases lay in between. This CDR3 reads CASRPPGHPDQETQYF. CDR3 nucleotides: TGTGCCAGCAGGCCTCCGGGACACCCAGACCAAGAGACCCAGTACTTC.

This clone was detected only once. The chain uses TRBV29-1 and TRBJ2-7, with 8 bases fitting TRBD1. The CDR3 extends over 14 amino acids. J lost 2 bases, V lost 6 bases, and 9 bases had no gene match. Germline V CDR1 and CDR2: SQVTM, ANQGSEA. In DNA form, the CDR3 reads TGCAGCGTCCAGGGACAGGAGGTTGCCTACGAGCAGTACTTC. This gives the protein CSVQGQEVAYEQYF.

The chain carries TRBV28 and TRBJ2-7; D perhaps matches TRBD2 (6 bases). CDR1 and CDR2 from the germline V gene are MDHEN and SYDVKM. This CDR3 contains 15 residues. V was pared by 6 bases and J by 0 bases, with 15 bases between. The CDR3 DNA reads TGTGCCAGCAGCACTACGGGGGAGAGCTCCTACGAGCAGTACTTC. Amino acid sequence: CASSTTGESSYEQYF.

This chain connects TRBV2 to TRBJ2-1, with 7 bases aligning to TRBD1. The CDR3 has 17 residues. Germline V gives CDR1 SNHLY, CDR2 FYNNEI. V lost 5 bases, J lost 5 bases, and 15 bases stayed unmatched. CDR3 sequence (DNA): TGTGCCAGCAGTTATACAGGGGTCCTTACTATTAACAATGAGCAGTTCTTC. Amino acids: CASSYTGVLTINNEQFF. The full variable domain, completed using reference TRBV2 and TRBJ2-1, is EPEVTQTPSHQVTQMGQEVILRCVPISNHLYFYWYRQILGQKVEFLVSFYNNEISEKSEIFDDQFSVERPDGSNFTLKIRSTKLEDSAMYFCASSYTGVLTINNEQFFGPGTRLTVL.